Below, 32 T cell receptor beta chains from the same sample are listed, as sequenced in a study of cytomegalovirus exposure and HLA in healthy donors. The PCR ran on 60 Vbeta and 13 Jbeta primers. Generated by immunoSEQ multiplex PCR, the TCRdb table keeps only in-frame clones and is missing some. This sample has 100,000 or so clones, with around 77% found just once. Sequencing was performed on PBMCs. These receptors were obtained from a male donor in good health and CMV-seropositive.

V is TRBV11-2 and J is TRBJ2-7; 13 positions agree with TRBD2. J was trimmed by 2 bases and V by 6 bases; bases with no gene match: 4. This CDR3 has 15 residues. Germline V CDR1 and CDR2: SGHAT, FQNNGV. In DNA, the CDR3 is TGTGCCAGCAGGGAACTAGCGGGAGGGCCCTACGAGCAGTACTTC. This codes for CASRELAGGPYEQYF.

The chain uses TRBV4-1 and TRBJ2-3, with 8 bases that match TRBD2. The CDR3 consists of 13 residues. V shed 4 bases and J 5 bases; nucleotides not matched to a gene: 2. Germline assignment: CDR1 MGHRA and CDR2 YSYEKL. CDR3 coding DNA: TGCGCCAGCAGCCCCCGGGGGGGAGATACGCAGTATTTT. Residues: CASSPRGGDTQYF.

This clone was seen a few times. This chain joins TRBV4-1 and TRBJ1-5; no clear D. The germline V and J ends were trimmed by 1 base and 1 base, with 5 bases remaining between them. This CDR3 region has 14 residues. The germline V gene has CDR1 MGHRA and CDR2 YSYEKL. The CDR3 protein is CASSQGLSNQPQHF. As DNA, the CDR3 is TGCGCCAGCAGCCAAGGACTAAGCAATCAGCCCCAGCATTTT.

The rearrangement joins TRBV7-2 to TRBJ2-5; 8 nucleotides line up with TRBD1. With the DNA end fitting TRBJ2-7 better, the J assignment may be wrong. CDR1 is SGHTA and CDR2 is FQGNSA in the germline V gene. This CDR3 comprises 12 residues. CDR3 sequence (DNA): TGTGCCAGCAGCCTGACAGGGGACGAGCAGTACTTC. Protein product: CASSLTGDEQYF.

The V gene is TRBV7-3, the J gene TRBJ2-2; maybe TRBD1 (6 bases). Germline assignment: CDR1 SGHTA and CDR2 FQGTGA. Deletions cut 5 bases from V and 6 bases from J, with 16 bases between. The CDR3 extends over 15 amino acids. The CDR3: CASSTTGSVPGELFF. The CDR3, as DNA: TGTGCCAGCAGCACCACAGGGAGCGTTCCCGGGGAGCTGTTTTTT. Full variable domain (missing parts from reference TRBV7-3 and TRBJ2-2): GAGVSQTPSNKVTEKGKYVELRCDPISGHTALYWYRQSLGQGPEFLIYFQGTGAADDSGLPNDRFFAVRPEGSVSTLKIQRTERGDSAVYLCASSTTGSVPGELFFGEGSRLTVL.

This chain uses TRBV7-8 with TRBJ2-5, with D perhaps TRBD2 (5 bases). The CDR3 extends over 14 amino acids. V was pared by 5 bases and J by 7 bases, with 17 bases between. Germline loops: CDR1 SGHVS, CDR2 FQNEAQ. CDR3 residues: CASSPGPSAGTQYF. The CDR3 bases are TGTGCCAGCAGCCCTGGACCTTCGGCGGGGACCCAGTACTTC. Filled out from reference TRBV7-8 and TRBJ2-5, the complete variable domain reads GAGVSQSPRYKVAKRGQDVALRCDPISGHVSLFWYQQALGQGPEFLTYFQNEAQLDKSGLPSDRFFAERPEGSVSTLKIQRTQQEDSAVYLCASSPGPSAGTQYFGPGTRLLVL.

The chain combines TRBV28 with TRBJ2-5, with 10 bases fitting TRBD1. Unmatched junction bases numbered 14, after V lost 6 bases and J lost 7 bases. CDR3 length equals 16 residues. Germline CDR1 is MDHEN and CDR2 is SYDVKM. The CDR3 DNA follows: TGTGCCAGCAGCCCCATGTCGGGACAGGGGTGGGGGACCCAGTACTTC. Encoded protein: CASSPMSGQGWGTQYF. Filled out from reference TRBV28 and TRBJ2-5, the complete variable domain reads DVKVTQSSRYLVKRTGEKVFLECVQDMDHENMFWYRQDPGLGLRLIYFSYDVKMKEKGDIPEGYSVSREKKERFSLILESASTNQTSMYLCASSPMSGQGWGTQYFGPGTRLLVL.

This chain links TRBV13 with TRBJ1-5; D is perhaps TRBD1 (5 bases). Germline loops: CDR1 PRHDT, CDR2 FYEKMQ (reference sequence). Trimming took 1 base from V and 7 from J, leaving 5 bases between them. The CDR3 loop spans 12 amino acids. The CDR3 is CASSLAGQPQHF. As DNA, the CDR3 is TGTGCCAGCAGCTTAGCAGGGCAGCCCCAGCATTTT.

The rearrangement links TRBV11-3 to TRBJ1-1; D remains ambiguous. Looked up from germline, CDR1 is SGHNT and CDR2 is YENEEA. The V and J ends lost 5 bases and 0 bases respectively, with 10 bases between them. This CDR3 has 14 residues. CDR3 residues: CASSSGTLNTEAFF. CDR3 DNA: TGTGCCAGCAGCAGTGGCACACTGAACACTGAAGCTTTCTTT.

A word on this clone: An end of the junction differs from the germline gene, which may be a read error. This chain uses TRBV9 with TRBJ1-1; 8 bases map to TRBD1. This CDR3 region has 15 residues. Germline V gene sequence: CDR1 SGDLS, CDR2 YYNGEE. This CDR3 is CASSEHTGGNSEAFF. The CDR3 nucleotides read TGTGCCAGCAGCGAGCACACAGGGGGGAACTCTGAAGCTTTCTTT.

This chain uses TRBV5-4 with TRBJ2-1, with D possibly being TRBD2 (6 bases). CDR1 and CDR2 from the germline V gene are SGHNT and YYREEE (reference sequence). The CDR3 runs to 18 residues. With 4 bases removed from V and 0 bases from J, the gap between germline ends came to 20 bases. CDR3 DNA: TGTGCCAGCAGCGCACCATGGGACTTCATGAGCTCCTACAATGAGCAGTTCTTC. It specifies CASSAPWDFMSSYNEQFF. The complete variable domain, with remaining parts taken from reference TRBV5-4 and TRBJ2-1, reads ETGVTQSPTHLIKTRGQQVTLRCSSQSGHNTVSWYQQALGQGPQFIFQYYREEENGRGNFPPRFSGLQFPNYSSELNVNALELDDSALYLCASSAPWDFMSSYNEQFFGPGTRLTVL.

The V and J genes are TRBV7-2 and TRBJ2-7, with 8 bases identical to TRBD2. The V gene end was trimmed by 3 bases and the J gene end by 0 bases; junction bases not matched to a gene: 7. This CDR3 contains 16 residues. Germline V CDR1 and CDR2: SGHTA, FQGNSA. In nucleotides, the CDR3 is TGTGCCAGCAGCTTTTCGACTAGCGTGCCCTCCTACGAGCAGTACTTC. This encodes CASSFSTSVPSYEQYF.

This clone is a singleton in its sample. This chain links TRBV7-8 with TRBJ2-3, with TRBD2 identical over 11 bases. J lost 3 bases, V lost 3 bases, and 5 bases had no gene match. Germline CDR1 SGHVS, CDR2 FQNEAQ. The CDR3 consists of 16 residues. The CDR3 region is CASSFPLAGATDTQYF. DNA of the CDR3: TGTGCCAGCAGCTTTCCACTAGCGGGAGCGACAGATACGCAGTATTTT.

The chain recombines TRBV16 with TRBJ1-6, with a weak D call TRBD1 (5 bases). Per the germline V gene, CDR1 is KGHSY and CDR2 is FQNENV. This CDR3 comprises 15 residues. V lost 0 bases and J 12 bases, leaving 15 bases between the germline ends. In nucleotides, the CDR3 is TGTGCCAGCAGCCAATCGCGGGACGGGTGGGGACCCCTCCACTTT. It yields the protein CASSQSRDGWGPLHF.

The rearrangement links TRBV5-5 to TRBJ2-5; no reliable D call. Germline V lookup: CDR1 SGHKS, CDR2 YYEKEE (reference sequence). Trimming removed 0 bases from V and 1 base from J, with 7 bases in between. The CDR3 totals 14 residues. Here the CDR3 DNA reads TGTGCCAGCAGCTTGGAGTGGCTCCAAGAGACCCAGTACTTC. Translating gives CASSLEWLQETQYF.

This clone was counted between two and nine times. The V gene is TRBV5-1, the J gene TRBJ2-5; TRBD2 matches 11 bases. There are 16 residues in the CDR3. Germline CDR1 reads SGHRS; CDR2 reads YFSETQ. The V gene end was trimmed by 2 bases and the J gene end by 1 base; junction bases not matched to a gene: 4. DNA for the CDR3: TGCGCCAGCAGCTTCCTAGCGGGAGGATCCCAAGAGACCCAGTACTTC. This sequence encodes CASSFLAGGSQETQYF.

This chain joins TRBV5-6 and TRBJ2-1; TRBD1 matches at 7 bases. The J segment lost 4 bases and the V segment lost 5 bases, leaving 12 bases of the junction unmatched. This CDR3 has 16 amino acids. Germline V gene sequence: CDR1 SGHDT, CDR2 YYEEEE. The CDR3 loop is CASSTGERGLYNEQFF. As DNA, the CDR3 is TGTGCCAGCAGTACAGGGGAACGCGGGCTTTACAATGAGCAGTTCTTC.

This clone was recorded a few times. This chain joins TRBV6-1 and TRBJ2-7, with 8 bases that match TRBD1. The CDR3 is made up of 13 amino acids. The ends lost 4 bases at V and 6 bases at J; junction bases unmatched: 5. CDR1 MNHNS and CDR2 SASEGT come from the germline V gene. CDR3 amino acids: CASSAGGTGEQYF. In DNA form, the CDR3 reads TGTGCCAGCAGTGCAGGGGGGACAGGCGAGCAGTACTTC.

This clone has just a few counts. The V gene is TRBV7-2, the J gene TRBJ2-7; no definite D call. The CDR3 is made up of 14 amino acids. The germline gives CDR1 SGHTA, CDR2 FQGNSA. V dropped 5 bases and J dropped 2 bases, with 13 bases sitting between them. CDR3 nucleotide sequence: TGTGCCAGCAGCCCTTACGCCCTAACCTACGAGCAGTACTTC. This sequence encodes CASSPYALTYEQYF.

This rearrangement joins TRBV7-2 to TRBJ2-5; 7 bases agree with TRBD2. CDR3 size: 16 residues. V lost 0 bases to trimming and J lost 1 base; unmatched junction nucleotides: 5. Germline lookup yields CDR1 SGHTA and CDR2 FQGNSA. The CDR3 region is CASSLATASGQETQYF. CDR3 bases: TGTGCCAGCAGCTTAGCGACGGCTAGCGGCCAAGAGACCCAGTACTTC.

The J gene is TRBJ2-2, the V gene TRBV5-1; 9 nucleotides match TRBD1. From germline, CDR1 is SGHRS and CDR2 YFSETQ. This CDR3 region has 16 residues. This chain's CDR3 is CADGQGRGGDTGELFF. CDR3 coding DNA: TGCGCTGACGGACAGGGGAGAGGAGGGGACACCGGGGAGCTGTTTTTT.

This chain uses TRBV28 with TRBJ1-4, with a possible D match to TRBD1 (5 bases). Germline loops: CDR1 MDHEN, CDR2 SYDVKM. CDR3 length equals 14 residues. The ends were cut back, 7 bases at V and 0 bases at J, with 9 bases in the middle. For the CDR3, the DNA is TGTGCCAGCACGCCGGGGGCAACTAATGAAAAACTGTTTTTT. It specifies CASTPGATNEKLFF.

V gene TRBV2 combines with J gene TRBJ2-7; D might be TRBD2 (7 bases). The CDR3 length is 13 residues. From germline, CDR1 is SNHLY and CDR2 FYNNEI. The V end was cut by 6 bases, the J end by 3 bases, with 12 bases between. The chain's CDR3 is CASREGGGYEQYF. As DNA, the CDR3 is TGTGCCAGCAGGGAGGGAGGGGGCTACGAGCAGTACTTC.

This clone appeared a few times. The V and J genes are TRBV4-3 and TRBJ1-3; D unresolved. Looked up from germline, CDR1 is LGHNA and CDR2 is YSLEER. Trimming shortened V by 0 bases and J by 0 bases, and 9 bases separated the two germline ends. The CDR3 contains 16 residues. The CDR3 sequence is CASSQDPPVSGNTIYF. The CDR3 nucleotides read TGCGCCAGCAGCCAAGATCCCCCGGTCTCTGGAAACACCATATATTTT.

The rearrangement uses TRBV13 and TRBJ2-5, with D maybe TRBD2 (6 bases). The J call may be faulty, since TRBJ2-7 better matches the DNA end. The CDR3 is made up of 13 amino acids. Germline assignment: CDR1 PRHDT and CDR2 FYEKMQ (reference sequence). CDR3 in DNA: TGTGCCAGCAGCTTGCAGGGAGGCGACGAGCAGTACTTC. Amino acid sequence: CASSLQGGDEQYF.

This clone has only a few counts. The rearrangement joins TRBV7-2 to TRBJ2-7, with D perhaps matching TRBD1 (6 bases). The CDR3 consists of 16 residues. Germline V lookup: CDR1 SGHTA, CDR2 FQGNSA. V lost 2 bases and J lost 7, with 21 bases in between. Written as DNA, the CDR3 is TGTGCCAGCAGCTTACCCTGGGACACTTCATCTACGGAGCAGTACTTC. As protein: CASSLPWDTSSTEQYF.

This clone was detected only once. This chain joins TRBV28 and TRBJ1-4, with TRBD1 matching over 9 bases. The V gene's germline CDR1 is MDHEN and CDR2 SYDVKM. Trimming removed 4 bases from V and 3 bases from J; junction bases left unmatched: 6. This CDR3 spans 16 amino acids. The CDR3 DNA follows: TGTGCCAGCAGTTCCTCTGGACAGGGGTCTAATGAAAAACTGTTTTTT. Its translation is CASSSSGQGSNEKLFF.

The CDR3 is CASSPGTGAYEQYF. In nucleotides, the CDR3 is TGTGCCAGCAGCCCCGGGACAGGGGCCTACGAGCAGTACTTC. V and J are TRBV11-2 and TRBJ2-7, with 10 bases identical to TRBD1. Trimming cost V 5 bases and J 2 bases; bases outside gene matches: 3. The CDR3 is 14 residues long. Germline V gene data show CDR1 as SGHAT and CDR2 as FQNNGV.

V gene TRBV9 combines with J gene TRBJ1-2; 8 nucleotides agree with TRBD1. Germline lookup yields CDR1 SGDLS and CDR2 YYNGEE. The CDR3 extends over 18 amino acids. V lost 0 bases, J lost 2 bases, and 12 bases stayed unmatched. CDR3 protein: CASSVGPRAGGDNYGYTF. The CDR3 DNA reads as TGTGCCAGCAGCGTAGGTCCCCGCGCAGGGGGCGACAACTATGGCTACACCTTC.

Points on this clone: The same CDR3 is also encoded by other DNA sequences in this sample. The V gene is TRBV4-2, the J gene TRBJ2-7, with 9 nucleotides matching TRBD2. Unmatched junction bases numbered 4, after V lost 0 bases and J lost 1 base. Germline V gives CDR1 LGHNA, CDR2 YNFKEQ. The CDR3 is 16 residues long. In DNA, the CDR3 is TGTGCCAGCAGCCAAGATAGAACTAGCGGGTCCTACGAGCAGTACTTC. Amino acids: CASSQDRTSGSYEQYF.

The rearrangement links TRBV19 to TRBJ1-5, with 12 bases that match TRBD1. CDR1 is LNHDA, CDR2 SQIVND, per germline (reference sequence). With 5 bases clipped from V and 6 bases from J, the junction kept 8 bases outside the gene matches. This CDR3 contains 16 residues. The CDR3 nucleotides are TGTGCCAGTAGTTCTTGGGGACAGGGGGCTATTCAGCCCCAGCATTTT. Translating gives CASSSWGQGAIQPQHF.

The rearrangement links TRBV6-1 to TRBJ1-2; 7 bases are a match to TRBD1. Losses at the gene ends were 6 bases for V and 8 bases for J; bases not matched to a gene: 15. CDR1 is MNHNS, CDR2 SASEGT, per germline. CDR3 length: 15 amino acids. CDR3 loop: CASSPTSTGTLGYTF. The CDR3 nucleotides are TGTGCCAGCAGCCCCACCTCGACAGGGACCTTGGGCTACACCTTC.